This T cell receptor (beta chain) was observed in a study of cytomegalovirus exposure and HLA in healthy donors. PCR employed 60 Vbeta and 13 Jbeta primers. The repertoire was sequenced with immunoSEQ multiplex PCR; TCRdb's copy has only in-frame clones and lacks some. This sample carries more than 150,000 clones, roughly four fifths of them seen once, and the ten largest clones take under 2.5%. The CDR3 runs to 15 residues. From germline, CDR1 is LNHDA and CDR2 SQIVND (reference sequence). V lost 5 bases and J lost 0, with 11 bases in between. This clonotype was sampled from a woman in her twenties or thirties in good health and CMV-seronegative. The chain is built from TRBV19 and TRBJ1-5; D remains ambiguous. The specimen sequenced was PBMCs. CDR3 nucleotides: TGTGCCAGTAGTCAACAGAGCTATAGCAATCAGCCCCAGCATTTT. Protein product: CASSQQSYSNQPQHF.